The present entry profiles one T cell receptor (beta chain) with its context. The antigen remains unidentified. Sequencing used immunoSEQ multiplex PCR; TCRdb keeps in-frame clones, though not all of them. The repertoire includes about 59,000 clones, 70% to 80% of them detected once, and around 8.3% sits in the top ten. The data belong to a study of radiotherapy plus CTLA-4 blockade in lung cancer. Study-wide points: Researchers report tumor-derived TCR clones expanding in blood after radiotherapy plus ipilimumab. Dynamics of early blood T cell clones, together with interferon-beta, were reportedly the best predictors of response.

This CDR3 has 13 amino acids. Germline assignment: CDR1 MGHRA and CDR2 YSYEKL. The V end was cut by 1 base, the J end by 6 bases, with 10 bases between. Sequenced here: peripheral blood, sampled from a patient treated with radiotherapy plus ipilimumab. V usage is TRBV4-1 and J usage is TRBJ2-7, with D possibly being TRBD2 (6 bases). This TCR came from a human donor with non-small cell lung cancer whose response to radiotherapy plus ipilimumab could not be evaluated. CDR3 sequence (DNA): TGCGCCAGCAGCCAAGGGAGGGGAGGCGAGCAGTACTTC. Its translation: CASSQGRGGEQYF.